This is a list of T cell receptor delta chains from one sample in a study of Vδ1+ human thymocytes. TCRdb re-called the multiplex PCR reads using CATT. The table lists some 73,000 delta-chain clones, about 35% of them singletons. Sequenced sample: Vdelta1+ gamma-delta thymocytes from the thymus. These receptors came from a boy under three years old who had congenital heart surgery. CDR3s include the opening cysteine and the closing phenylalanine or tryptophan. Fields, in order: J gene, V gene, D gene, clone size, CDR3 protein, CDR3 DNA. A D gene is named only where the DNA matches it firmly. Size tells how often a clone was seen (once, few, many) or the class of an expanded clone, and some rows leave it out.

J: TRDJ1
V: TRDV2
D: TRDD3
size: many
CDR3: CACDTGNTGGHAPDKLIF
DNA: TGTGCCTGTGACACAGGGAATACTGGGGGACACGCACCCGATAAACTCATCTTT

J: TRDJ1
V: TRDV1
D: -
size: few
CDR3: CALGDPSGSSYVGGRYTDKLIF
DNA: TGTGCTCTTGGGGATCCTAGTGGTAGTTCCTACGTGGGGGGCCGCTACACCGATAAACTCATCTTT

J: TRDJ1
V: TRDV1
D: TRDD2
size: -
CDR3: CALGELPAFLPPVGKKLIF
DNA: TGTGCTCTTGGGGAACTCCCAGCCTTCCTCCCGCCAGTGGGGAAGAAACTCATCTTT

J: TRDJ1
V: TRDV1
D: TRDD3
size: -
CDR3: CALGEHWGTLTDKLIF
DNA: TGTGCTCTTGGGGAACACTGGGGGACGCTAACCGATAAACTCATCTTT

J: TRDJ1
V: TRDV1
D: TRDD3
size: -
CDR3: CALDGIRFLKITDKLIF
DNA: TGTGCTCTTGATGGGATACGGTTTCTGAAGATCACCGATAAACTCATCTTT

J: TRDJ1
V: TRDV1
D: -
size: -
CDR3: CALGHRVFLRAGGDTDKLIF
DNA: TGTGCTCTTGGGCACCGGGTATTCCTACGGGCTGGGGGAGACACCGATAAACTCATCTTT

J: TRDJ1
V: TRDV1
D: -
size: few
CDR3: CALGNLTYTDKLIF
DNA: TGTGCTCTTGGGAACCTAACGTACACCGATAAACTCATCTTT

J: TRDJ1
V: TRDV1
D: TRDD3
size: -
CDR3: CALGEIPSAVLGDNKLIF
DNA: TGTGCTCTTGGGGAAATTCCTTCCGCCGTACTGGGGGATAATAAACTCATCTTT

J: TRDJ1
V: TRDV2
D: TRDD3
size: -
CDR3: CACDTTCWGIRATDKLIF
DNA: TGTGCCTGTGACACCACGTGCTGGGGGATACGCGCCACCGATAAACTCATCTTT

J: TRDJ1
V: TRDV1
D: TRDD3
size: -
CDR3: CALGVPAMGSYWGIQETDKLIF
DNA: TGTGCTCTTGGGGTTCCCGCTATGGGGTCCTACTGGGGGATACAGGAGACCGATAAACTCATCTTT

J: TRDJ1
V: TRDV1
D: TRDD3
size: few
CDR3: CALGELSYDPSAGGYVYTDKLIF
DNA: TGTGCTCTTGGGGAATTATCCTACGATCCCTCGGCTGGGGGATACGTGTACACCGATAAACTCATCTTT

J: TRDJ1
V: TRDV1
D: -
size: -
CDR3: CALGELLSKGAQPYTDKLIF
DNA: TGTGCTCTTGGGGAACTTTTAAGTAAGGGGGCCCAACCTTACACCGATAAACTCATCTTT

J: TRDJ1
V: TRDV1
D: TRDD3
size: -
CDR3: CALGERCPHRRTGEAYTGKLIF
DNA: TGTGCTCTTGGGGAACGCTGTCCACACCGTCGTACTGGGGAGGCGTACACCGGTAAACTCATCTTT

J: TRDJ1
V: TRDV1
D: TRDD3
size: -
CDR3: CALGDCTRTGGEYTDKLIF
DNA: TGTGCTCTTGGGGACTGTACGCGTACTGGGGGGGAATACACCGATAAACTCATCTTT

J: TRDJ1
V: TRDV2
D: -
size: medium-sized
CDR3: CACDTGEYTDKLIF
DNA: TGTGCCTGTGACACCGGGGAGTACACCGATAAACTCATCTTT

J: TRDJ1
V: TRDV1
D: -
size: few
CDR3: CALGGKNFLPLYWGTPYTDKLIF
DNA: TGTGCTCTTGGGGGAAAAAACTTCCTACCCCTTTACTGGGGGACACCATACACCGATAAACTCATCTTT

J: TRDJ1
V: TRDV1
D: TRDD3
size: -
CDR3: CALGAQRLRDTRTRMYTDKLIF
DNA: TGTGCTCTTGGGGCACAGCGCCTCCGGGATACCCGAACACGAATGTACACCGATAAACTCATCTTT

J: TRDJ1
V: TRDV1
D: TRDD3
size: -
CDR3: CALGASTPLGDQYTDKLIF
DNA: TGTGCTCTTGGGGCCTCGACTCCCCTGGGGGACCAGTACACCGATAAACTCATCTTT

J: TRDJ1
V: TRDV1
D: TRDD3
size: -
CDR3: CALGLRGDTWITDKLIF
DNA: TGTGCTCTTGGTTTACGGGGGGATACGTGGATCACCGATAAACTCATCTTT

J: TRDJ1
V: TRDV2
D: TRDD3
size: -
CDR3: CACATVLGDTCTDKLIF
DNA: TGTGCCTGTGCCACCGTACTGGGGGATACTTGCACCGATAAACTCATCTTT

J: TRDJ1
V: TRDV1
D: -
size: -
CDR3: CALGTRFLRRWGPHYTDKLIF
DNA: TGTGCTCTTGGGACTCGATTCCTAAGGAGGTGGGGGCCACACTACACCGATAAACTCATCTTT

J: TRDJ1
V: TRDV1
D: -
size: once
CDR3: CALGEIISTGHIRGPDKLIF
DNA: TGTGCTCTTGGGGAAATCATTTCTACTGGTCATATCAGGGGTCCCGATAAACTCATCTTT

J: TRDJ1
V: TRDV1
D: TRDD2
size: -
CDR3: CALGDATFLPTSLPIPRVGTDKLIF
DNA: TGTGCTCTTGGGGACGCGACCTTCCTTCCTACGTCCCTTCCTATCCCCCGCGTCGGCACCGATAAACTCATCTTT

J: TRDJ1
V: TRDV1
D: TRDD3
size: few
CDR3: CALGGAPPRVGDCADKLIF
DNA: TGTGCTCTTGGGGGAGCCCCCCCTAGGGTGGGGGATTGCGCCGATAAACTCATCTTT

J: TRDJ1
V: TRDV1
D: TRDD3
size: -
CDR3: CALGEFYARVGELYTDKLIF
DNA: TGTGCTCTTGGGGAATTCTACGCTAGGGTGGGGGAGCTGTACACCGATAAACTCATCTTT

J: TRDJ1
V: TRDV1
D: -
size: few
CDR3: CALGGAFRGTDKLIF
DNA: TGTGCTCTTGGGGGCGCCTTCAGGGGTACCGATAAACTCATCTTT

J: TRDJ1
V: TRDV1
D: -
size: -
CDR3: CALGERSTMSRFPGANDKLIF
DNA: TGTGCTCTTGGGGAACGGTCTACGATGTCGCGCTTCCCGGGGGCCAACGATAAACTCATCTTT

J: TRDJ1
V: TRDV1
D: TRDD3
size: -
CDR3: CALGDLAFHPMYWGILKLIF
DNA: TGTGCTCTTGGGGACCTAGCCTTCCACCCCATGTACTGGGGGATATTGAAACTCATCTTT

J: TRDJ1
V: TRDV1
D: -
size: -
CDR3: CALGESRPSGTYTDKLIF
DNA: TGTGCTCTTGGGGAATCCCGGCCTTCCGGGACTTACACCGATAAACTCATCTTT

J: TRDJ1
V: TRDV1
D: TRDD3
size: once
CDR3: CALGELGTPTGGYTQLIF
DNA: TGTGCTCTTGGGGAACTCGGGACTCCTACTGGGGGATATACACAACTCATCTTT

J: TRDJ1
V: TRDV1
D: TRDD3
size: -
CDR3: CALGERTGYSHNTDKLIF
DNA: TGTGCTCTTGGGGAACGAACGGGATACTCCCACAACACCGATAAACTCATCTTT

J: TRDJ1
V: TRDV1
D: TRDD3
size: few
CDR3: CALGEVEGDTHTDKLIF
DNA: TGTGCTCTTGGGGAAGTAGAGGGGGATACGCACACCGATAAACTCATCTTT

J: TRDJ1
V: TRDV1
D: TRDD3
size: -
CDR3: CALGESLPLPGYWGTYSYTDKLIF
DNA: TGTGCTCTTGGGGAGTCCCTCCCTCTTCCGGGCTACTGGGGGACTTACTCTTACACCGATAAACTCATCTTT

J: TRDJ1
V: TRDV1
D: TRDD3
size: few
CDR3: CALGPTPYVGITGGTDKLIF
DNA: TGTGCTCTTGGGCCAACCCCCTACGTGGGGATAACCGGAGGGACCGATAAACTCATCTTT

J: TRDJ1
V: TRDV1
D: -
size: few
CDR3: CALGEPSISRGANTDKLIF
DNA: TGTGCTCTTGGGGAACCTTCCATCTCCCGGGGAGCTAACACCGATAAACTCATCTTT

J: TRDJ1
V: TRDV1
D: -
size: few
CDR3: CALGEPDLFPAGMVSGADKLIF
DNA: TGTGCTCTTGGGGAACCCGATCTATTCCCCGCTGGCATGGTGAGTGGGGCCGATAAACTCATCTTT

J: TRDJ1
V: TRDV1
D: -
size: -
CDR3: CALGEPVPSRRYTDKLIF
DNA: TGTGCTCTTGGGGAACCAGTTCCTTCCCGCAGGTACACCGATAAACTCATCTTT

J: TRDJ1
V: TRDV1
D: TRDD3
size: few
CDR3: CALGDAPSPNWGIHFYTDKLIF
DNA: TGTGCTCTTGGGGATGCGCCTTCCCCCAACTGGGGGATACATTTTTACACCGATAAACTCATCTTT

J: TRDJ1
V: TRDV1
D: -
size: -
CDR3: CALGDPSPTTGSGDHTDKLIF
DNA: TGTGCTCTTGGGGATCCGTCGCCCACCACGGGGTCTGGGGACCACACCGATAAACTCATCTTT

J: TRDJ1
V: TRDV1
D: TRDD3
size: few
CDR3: CALGEPWTYRTGDGYADKLIF
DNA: TGTGCTCTTGGGGAACCCTGGACCTATAGGACTGGGGATGGGTATGCCGATAAACTCATCTTT